The 24 T cell receptor beta chains listed next were all sequenced from one sample in a study of tumor and adjacent non-tumor tissue in lung cancer. Three rounds of nested PCR, following a modified ARM-PCR protocol, produced the TCRbeta library. TCRdb fed the multiplex PCR reads into MiXCR, producing one record per CDR3 protein. The sample lists roughly 75,000 distinct CDR3 sequences, around 74% occurring once. This sample's RNA came from whole unsorted tissue. Source material: lung tumor tissue. The receptors were sampled from a woman aged 50 to 60 with non-small cell lung cancer.

With respect to this clonotype: This may be a read error, as it is one base from a much larger clone. The V gene is TRBV7-9, the J gene TRBJ2-7; D could derive from TRBD1 or TRBD2 (5 bases each). Germline loops: CDR1 SEHNR, CDR2 FQNEAQ (reference sequence). The CDR3 consists of 12 residues. CDR3 sequence: CTSSFGGWEQYF. The CDR3 bases are TGTACCAGCAGCTTTGGGGGTTGGGAGCAGTACTTC. Full variable domain (remainder filled in from reference TRBV7-9 and TRBJ2-7): DTGVSQNPRHKITKRGQNVTFRCDPISEHNRLYWYRQTLGQGPEFLTYFQNEAQLEKSRLLSDRFSAERPKGSFSTLEIQRTEQGDSAMYLCTSSFGGWEQYFGPGTRLTVT.

For this clonotype: Possible read error: a much larger clone is one base away. The V gene is TRBV24-1, the J gene TRBJ2-1; weak D call: TRBD2 (6 bases). CDR1 is KGHDR, CDR2 SFDVKD, per germline. The CDR3 is 16 residues long. As DNA, the CDR3 is TGTGCCACCAGTGACCCTAGCGCAAGCTCCTACAATGAGCGGTTCTTC. Its protein is CATSDPSASSYNERFF.

This sequence joins TRBV10-1 and TRBJ2-7; possible D gene TRBD1, 5 bases. The CDR3 length is 14 residues. Germline assignment: CDR1 WNHNN and CDR2 SYGVQD (reference sequence). The CDR3 is CGSSDPGKGYEQYF. CDR3 in DNA: TGCGGTAGCAGTGACCCAGGGAAGGGGTACGAGCAGTACTTC.

Regarding this clonotype: At one end, the junction sequence differs from germline, possibly due to a read error. The chain couples TRBV11-1 to TRBJ2-1, with D uncertain. Germline-derived CDR1 and CDR2 are SGHAT and FQDESV (reference sequence). This CDR3 comprises 14 residues. CDR3 nucleotide sequence: TGTGACAGCTGCCACAGATGTCGAATCAATGAGCAGTTCTTC. This sequence encodes CDSCHRCRINEQFF.

As for this clonotype: Being one base from a much bigger clone, this may be a read error. This chain uses TRBV6-5 with TRBJ2-3; TRBD1 or TRBD2 may be the D gene (6 bases each). V shed 7 bases and J shed 2 bases, with 16 bases lying between them. This CDR3 spans 15 amino acids. CDR1 MNHEY and CDR2 SVGAGI come from the germline V gene. This chain's CDR3 is CASNLAEGDTDTQYF. The CDR3 DNA reads TGTGCCAGCAATTTAGCGGAGGGGGACACAGATACGCAGTATTTT.

About this clonotype itself: One junction end disagrees with the germline gene, perhaps due to a read error. V usage is TRBV12-3 or TRBV12-4 and J usage is TRBJ2-3, with 9 positions matching TRBD2. The CDR3 has 16 amino acids. The CDR3: CASSSGSGSSTVTQYF. For the CDR3, the DNA is TGTGCCAGCAGTTCAGGTAGCGGGAGTTCCACAGTTACGCAGTATTTT.

With respect to this clonotype: One end of the junction is discordant with germline, which a read error may explain. This rearrangement joins TRBV2 to TRBJ2-3, with a tentative D call TRBD1 (5 bases). This CDR3 contains 15 residues. Germline values: CDR1 SNHLY, CDR2 FYNNEI. The CDR3: CASSTQGFSRDTQYF. The CDR3, as DNA: TGTGCCAGCAGCACGCAGGGTTTTAGCAGAGATACGCAGTATTTT.

Comment on this clonotype: A much bigger clone sits one base away, suggesting this may be a read error. The chain joins TRBV30 to TRBJ2-7; TRBD1 or TRBD2 may be the D gene (5 bases each). This CDR3 has 14 amino acids. Germline CDR1 reads GTSNPN; CDR2 reads SVGIG (reference sequence). Trimming took 4 bases from V and 4 from J, leaving 17 bases between them. CDR3 bases: TGTGCCTGGAATGTAACGGGACGGCAATACGAGCAGTACTTC. Amino acid sequence: CAWNVTGRQYEQYF. The full variable domain, in which reference TRBV30 and TRBJ2-7 provide the parts outside the CDR3, is SQTIHQWPATLVQPVGSPLSLECTVEGTSNPNLYWYRQAAGRGLQLLFYSVGIGQISSEVPQNLSASRPQDRQFILSSKKLLLSDSGFYLCAWNVTGRQYEQYFGPGTRLTVT.

The CDR3 spells CASRTSETNEQFF. For the CDR3, the DNA is TGTGCCAGCAGGACTAGCGAGACTAACGAGCAGTTCTTC. The gene calls are TRBV12-3 or TRBV12-4 and TRBJ2-1, with 8 bases identical to TRBD2. The ends lost 6 bases at V and 10 bases at J; junction bases unmatched: 8. This CDR3 spans 13 amino acids.

This clonotype has a handful of counts. This chain uses TRBV20-1 with TRBJ2-3; D possibly uses TRBD1 or TRBD2 (5 bases each). Germline values: CDR1 DFQATT, CDR2 SNEGSKA (reference sequence). With 0 bases removed from V and 2 bases from J, the gap between germline ends came to 15 bases. The CDR3 is 16 residues long. Written as DNA, the CDR3 is TGCAGTGCTAGAGACCTCCTCCGGGGCTCCACAGATACGCAGTATTTT. This codes for CSARDLLRGSTDTQYF.

As to this clonotype: Its ends do not fully match the called genes, so a read error is possible. The rearrangement uses TRBV11-3 and TRBJ1-1; TRBD1 might be the D (5 bases). CDR1 and CDR2 from the germline V gene are SGHNT and YENEEA. This CDR3 region has 14 residues. This CDR3 reads CVSSTGTSNTVAFF. CDR3 nucleotides: TGTGTCAGCAGCACAGGAACGTCGAACACTGTAGCTTTCTTT.

About this clonotype itself: It is likely a read error, because the conserved phenylalanine at the end of the CDR3 is missing. The V gene is TRBV6-1, the J gene TRBJ2-6; the D gene is possibly TRBD2 (7 bases). Germline V lookup: CDR1 MNHNS, CDR2 SASEGT. This CDR3 comprises 17 residues. CDR3 sequence (DNA): TGTGCCGGCAGTGAAGTGGGAGGGGGTGTTGTGGCCAACGTCCTGACTGTC. Its translation is CAGSEVGGGVVANVLTV.

Worth noting for this clonotype: The junction departs from germline at one end; a sequencing error may be responsible. The V gene is TRBV4-1, the J gene TRBJ2-1; 8 bases fit TRBD2. This CDR3 is built from 15 residues. CDR1 and CDR2 from the germline V gene are MGHRA and YSYEKL. CDR3 loop: CAGSQPTSGGAERFF. The CDR3 DNA follows: TGTGCCGGCAGCCAACCCACTAGCGGAGGGGCTGAGCGGTTCTTC.

As for this clonotype: At one end the junction does not follow the germline gene, possibly because of a read error. The chain couples TRBV11-2 to TRBJ1-1, with D unclear. From germline, CDR1 is SGHAT and CDR2 FQNNGV. The CDR3 has 13 amino acids. CDR3 bases: TGCGCCAGCAGCTTCCAGGATAAAACTGAAGCTTTCTTT. It codes for CASSFQDKTEAFF. Supplemented by reference TRBV11-2 and TRBJ1-1, the full variable domain reads EAGVAQSPRYKIIEKRQSVAFWCNPISGHATLYWYQQILGQGPKLLIQFQNNGVVDDSQLPKDRFSAERLKGVDSTLKIQPAKLEDSAVYLCASSFQDKTEAFFGQGTRLTVV.

This clonotype was observed a single time. The chain combines TRBV29-1 with TRBJ1-1, with 12 bases matching TRBD1. The CDR3 runs to 15 residues. Per the germline V gene, CDR1 is SQVTM and CDR2 is ANQGSEA. Trimming at V came to 5 bases and at J to 7 bases, leaving 11 bases not matched to a gene. CDR3 DNA sequence: TGCAGCGTTTCCGGGACAGGGGGCGCTCACATTGAAGCTTTCTTT. Encoded protein: CSVSGTGGAHIEAFF.

In its sample, this clonotype was seen once. The rearrangement links TRBV6-1 to TRBJ1-5; no clear D gene. Germline CDR1 and CDR2: MNHNS and SASEGT. Trimming removed 7 bases at V and 6 bases at J, with 13 bases between. There are 13 residues in the CDR3. The CDR3, as DNA: TGTGCCAGCACTTCTGATGCCATTCAGCCCCAGCATTTT. It codes for CASTSDAIQPQHF.

Concerning this clonotype: A read error is likely, as this CDR3 ends without the conserved phenylalanine or tryptophan. The chain recombines TRBV6-5 with TRBJ1-6; TRBD1 might be the D (6 bases). The germline V and J ends were trimmed by 5 bases and 6 bases, with 14 bases remaining between them. The CDR3 consists of 15 residues. Germline loops: CDR1 MNHEY, CDR2 SVGAGI. As DNA, the CDR3 is TGTGCCAGCAGTCAACCGGGACACGGTAATTCACCCCTCCACTGT. It translates to CASSQPGHGNSPLHC.

The CDR3 protein is CASSQDREKLFF. The CDR3 region has the DNA TGTGCCAGCAGCCAAGATAGGGAAAAACTGTTTTTT. The chain recombines TRBV4-2 with TRBJ1-4; no clear D gene. V was shortened by 0 bases and J by 8 bases, with 4 bases between the two germline ends. Germline lookup yields CDR1 LGHNA and CDR2 YNFKEQ. The CDR3 spans 12 residues.

This clonotype was found once. The rearrangement links TRBV12-3 or TRBV12-4 to TRBJ2-1; 10 nucleotides agree with TRBD2. Trimming took 5 bases from V and 8 from J; bases not matched to a gene: 15. The CDR3 has 17 residues. CDR3 bases: TGTGCCAGCAGTCTCCACCATCTAGCGGGAGTGTCAGATGAGCAGTTCTTC. It codes for CASSLHHLAGVSDEQFF.

The chain combines TRBV7-9 with TRBJ1-6; D unclear. Germline V gene lookup returns CDR1 SEHNR and CDR2 FQNEAQ (reference sequence). Trimming removed 5 bases at V and 0 bases at J, with 14 bases between. CDR3 length equals 17 residues. The CDR3 region is CASSTGPSTSYNSPLHF. The DNA for the CDR3 is TGTGCCAGCAGCACTGGACCGTCCACCTCCTATAATTCACCCCTCCACTTT.

The table lists this clonotype with a count of one. This CDR3 fails to terminate in the conserved phenylalanine or tryptophan, so it likely reflects a read error. The chain joins TRBV29-1 to TRBJ2-7; D is ambiguous. Germline V CDR1 and CDR2: SQVTM, ANQGSEA. The CDR3 is 12 amino acids. The CDR3 DNA is TGCTGCGTAATCGCGGTGACCGACGAGCAGTACTCC. Residues: CCVIAVTDEQYS.

J is TRBJ1-1 and V is TRBV6-6; 7 bases match TRBD1. This CDR3 comprises 15 residues. Trimming at V came to 7 bases and at J to 4 bases, leaving 12 bases not matched to a gene. Germline CDR1 is MNHNY and CDR2 is SVGAGI (reference sequence). CDR3 sequence reads: CASIYRGRVSTEAFF. The CDR3 region has the DNA TGTGCCAGCATCTACAGGGGAAGAGTGAGCACTGAAGCTTTCTTT.

Details on this clonotype: This CDR3 is missing its conserved last phenylalanine or tryptophan, likely due to a read error. The chain links TRBV19 to TRBJ2-1; D perhaps matches TRBD2 (8 bases). CDR1 LNHDA and CDR2 SQIVND come from the germline V gene (reference sequence). The CDR3 is 17 residues long. The V end lost 5 bases, the J end lost 8 bases, and 25 bases lay between the germline ends. The CDR3 region is CASSPGLAGGFVDEQFS. DNA of the CDR3: TGTGCCAGTAGTCCCGGACTAGCAGGGGGTTTTGTGGATGAGCAGTTCTCC.

In the case of this clonotype: One end of the junction varies from germline; a read error may be responsible. The V and J genes are TRBV6-5 and TRBJ2-5; 9 bases are a match to TRBD2. The germline V gene has CDR1 MNHEY and CDR2 SVGAGI. The CDR3 consists of 15 residues. Here the CDR3 DNA reads TGTGCCAGCGGGAGACTAGCGGACTCGCGAGAGACCCAATACTTC. Translated, it gives CASGRLADSRETQYF.